A single sample gave rise to the 27 T cell receptor beta chains below, sequenced in a study of control samples from healthy donors and cancer patients. The assay was immunoSEQ multiplex PCR, and TCRdb's table has in-frame clones only and misses some. The sample lists roughly 120,000 clones; more than 70% were seen once. The specimen was blood. The receptors here all came from a middle-aged man in good health.

This sequence joins TRBV9 and TRBJ2-1; D may match TRBD1 or TRBD2 (8 bases each). The CDR3 extends over 14 amino acids. The V and J ends lost 7 bases and 8 bases respectively, with 19 bases between them. Germline CDR1 reads SGDLS; CDR2 reads YYNGEE. Here the CDR3 reads CASARSGGQDEQFF. CDR3 coding DNA: TGTGCCAGCGCTAGGAGCGGGGGACAGGATGAGCAGTTCTTC.

The CDR3 region is CASSLVSGGPPGNTIYF. The CDR3 region has the DNA TGTGCCAGCAGCTTAGTTAGCGGGGGCCCCCCTGGAAACACCATATATTTT. The gene calls are TRBV7-2 and TRBJ1-3; perhaps TRBD1 as D (6 bases). V lost 1 base and J lost 2, with 15 bases in between. In germline, CDR1 is SGHTA, CDR2 FQGNSA. The CDR3 is 17 residues long.

This chain joins TRBV5-8 and TRBJ2-5, with 14 nucleotides matching TRBD2. This CDR3 comprises 18 residues. Looked up from germline, CDR1 is SGHTS and CDR2 is YDEGEE. The J segment lost 5 bases and the V segment lost 0 bases, leaving 9 bases of the junction unmatched. This chain's CDR3 is CASSLAETSGGAKETQYF. The CDR3 DNA reads as TGTGCCAGCAGCTTGGCCGAGACTAGCGGGGGGGCGAAGGAGACCCAGTACTTC.

This clone was seen once. The J gene is TRBJ1-6, the V gene TRBV19, with 7 bases fitting TRBD1. V lost 1 base, J lost 6 bases, and 0 bases stayed unmatched. This CDR3 is 14 amino acids long. From germline, CDR1 is LNHDA and CDR2 SQIVND (reference sequence). CDR3 DNA: TGTGCCAGTAGTATAGGGGACAGTAATTCACCCCTCCACTTT. Translated: CASSIGDSNSPLHF.

This clone has a handful of counts. The V call is TRBV2, the J call TRBJ2-2, with 7 bases aligning to TRBD1. The CDR3 covers 16 residues. CDR1 SNHLY and CDR2 FYNNEI come from the germline V gene. The V gene end was trimmed by 3 bases and the J gene end by 2 bases; junction bases not matched to a gene: 6. Here the CDR3 reads CASSELTGRNTGELFF. Written as DNA, the CDR3 is TGTGCCAGCAGTGAGTTGACAGGGCGAAACACCGGGGAGCTGTTTTTT.

DNA for the CDR3: TGTGCCAGCAGCCAAGAAGATAAGGGGCGCTATGGCTACACCTTC. This sequence encodes CASSQEDKGRYGYTF. The chain is built from TRBV3-1 (or the pseudogene TRBV3-2) and TRBJ1-2; the D gene is possibly TRBD1 (5 bases). Deletions cut 0 bases from V and 4 bases from J, with 12 bases between. The V gene's germline CDR1 is LGHDT and CDR2 YNNKEL (reference sequence). The CDR3 consists of 15 residues.

The chain couples TRBV5-1 to TRBJ2-3; 8 nucleotides align to TRBD2. The trim removed 4 bases at V and 4 bases at J, leaving 8 bases unmatched. The length of the CDR3 is 15 residues. CDR1 and CDR2 (germline): SGHRS, YFSETQ. The CDR3: CASSPGGWEADTQYF. For the CDR3, the DNA is TGCGCCAGCAGCCCGGGAGGGTGGGAGGCAGATACGCAGTATTTT. Combining the CDR3 with reference TRBV5-1 and TRBJ2-3 gives the whole variable domain KAGVTQTPRYLIKTRGQQVTLSCSPISGHRSVSWYQQTPGQGLQFLFEYFSETQRNKGNFPGRFSGRQFSNSRSEMNVSTLELGDSALYLCASSPGGWEADTQYFGPGTRLTVL.

The chain combines TRBV12-3 or TRBV12-4 with TRBJ1-2; D unresolved. The CDR3 consists of 13 residues. The V and J ends lost 5 bases and 7 bases respectively, with 14 bases between them. CDR3 region: CASSRERAAGYTF. The CDR3 DNA is TGTGCCAGCAGTCGCGAACGGGCGGCTGGCTACACCTTC.

This chain joins TRBV4-1 and TRBJ1-1; the D gene is possibly TRBD1 (6 bases). CDR3 length: 14 amino acids. The germline gives CDR1 MGHRA, CDR2 YSYEKL. Trimming took off 3 bases at V and 0 bases at J, with 8 bases between the two ends. CDR3 residues: CASSHRGMNTEAFF. In DNA form, the CDR3 reads TGCGCCAGCAGCCACAGGGGAATGAACACTGAAGCTTTCTTT.

This clone was detected only once. The genes are TRBV7-2 and TRBJ2-1; TRBD2 agrees at 10 bases. The CDR3 sequence is 16 residues long. CDR1 SGHTA and CDR2 FQGNSA come from the germline V gene. Germline trimming cut 1 base from V and 7 bases from J; bases unmatched to any gene: 7. CDR3 DNA sequence: TGTGCCAGCAGCTTAGATCCTAGCGGGGGAGCGAATGAGCAGTTCTTC. Protein sequence: CASSLDPSGGANEQFF.

DNA for the CDR3: TGTGCCAGCAGCCCCCCGGAGGGTCGAGGATCACCCCTCCACTTT. It encodes CASSPPEGRGSPLHF. V and J are TRBV7-8 and TRBJ1-6; D gene uncertain. Trimming took 5 bases from V and 10 from J, leaving 18 bases between them. The CDR3 totals 15 residues. The germline CDR1 and CDR2 sequences are SGHVS and FQNEAQ.

This chain links TRBV5-4 with TRBJ1-1; a possible D gene is TRBD1 (5 bases). The CDR3 extends over 14 amino acids. Trimming took 3 bases from V and 0 from J, leaving 9 bases between them. Germline V CDR1 and CDR2: SGHNT, YYREEE (reference sequence). The CDR3 is CASSWGLMNTEAFF. The DNA for the CDR3 is TGTGCCAGCAGCTGGGGACTAATGAACACTGAAGCTTTCTTT.

Regarding this clone: Other DNA sequences of this sample code for an identical CDR3. The gene calls are TRBV5-1 and TRBJ1-4, with 7 bases aligning to TRBD1. V was clipped by 0 bases and J by 7 bases; unmatched bases: 3. Germline loops: CDR1 SGHRS, CDR2 YFSETQ. This CDR3 has 14 amino acids. The CDR3 sequence is CASSLDRGREKLFF. Written as DNA, the CDR3 is TGCGCCAGCAGCTTGGACAGGGGCCGTGAAAAACTGTTTTTT.

This chain uses TRBV9 with TRBJ1-2; possibly TRBD1 for D (6 bases). CDR3 length equals 14 residues. Looked up from germline, CDR1 is SGDLS and CDR2 is YYNGEE. The V end was cut by 2 bases, the J end by 7 bases, with 15 bases between. The CDR3 nucleotides are TGTGCCAGCAGCGTGGGGGACAATTCAGGTGGCTACACCTTC. It specifies CASSVGDNSGGYTF.

This chain links TRBV25-1 with TRBJ1-1; D not resolved. This CDR3 has 11 amino acids. With 1 base removed from V and 5 bases from J, the gap between germline ends came to 2 bases. Germline V gene sequence: CDR1 MGHDK, CDR2 SYGVNS. The DNA of the CDR3 is TGTGCCAGCAGTGAATTGACTGAAGCTTTCTTT. It yields the protein CASSELTEAFF.

The genes are TRBV24-1 and TRBJ2-5, with 8 bases lining up with TRBD1. The length of the CDR3 is 16 residues. The J segment lost 4 bases and the V segment lost 3 bases, leaving 9 bases of the junction unmatched. The germline V gene encodes CDR1 KGHDR and CDR2 SFDVKD. CDR3 loop: CATSDPSRGQGETQYF. CDR3 sequence (DNA): TGTGCCACCAGTGATCCTTCCAGGGGGCAAGGAGAGACCCAGTACTTC.

This clone has a single count. This chain uses TRBV27 with TRBJ2-3, with TRBD1 matching 7 bases. J gave up 4 bases and V 2 bases, and 6 bases lay outside the gene matches. The length of the CDR3 is 15 residues. The germline V gene has CDR1 MNHEY and CDR2 SMNVEV (reference sequence). The DNA for the CDR3 is TGTGCCAGCAGTTTACTACAGGGGTGGGCAGATACGCAGTATTTT. The encoded protein is CASSLLQGWADTQYF.

This clone was counted between two and nine times. V is TRBV18 and J is TRBJ1-5, with 7 nucleotides matching TRBD1. V trimming: 5 bases; J trimming: 3 bases; junction bases outside the gene matches: 4. The CDR3 spans 14 residues. Germline-derived CDR1 and CDR2 are KGHSH and LQKENI. This CDR3 is CASSSGGNNQPQHF. CDR3 nucleotides: TGTGCCAGCTCATCAGGGGGGAACAATCAGCCCCAGCATTTT.

V and J are TRBV28 and TRBJ1-5, with D unclear. The V end lost 5 bases, the J end lost 4 bases, and 12 bases lay between the germline ends. The germline V gene encodes CDR1 MDHEN and CDR2 SYDVKM. The length of the CDR3 is 14 residues. In DNA, the CDR3 is TGTGCCAGCAGTCTAACCTCAAGGAATCAGCCCCAGCATTTT. Translation gives CASSLTSRNQPQHF.

The chain uses TRBV10-2 and TRBJ1-1, with D possibly matching TRBD1 (5 bases). The CDR3 covers 15 residues. Germline V gene data show CDR1 as WSHSY and CDR2 as SAAADI. Trimming removed 1 base from V and 4 bases from J, with 13 bases in between. The CDR3 here is CASSEFRREGTEAFF. The CDR3 nucleotides are TGCGCCAGCAGTGAGTTTCGCAGGGAGGGCACTGAAGCTTTCTTT.

The rearrangement links TRBV9 to TRBJ1-2, with a possible D match to TRBD1 (6 bases). V lost 0 bases and J 7 bases, leaving 13 bases between the germline ends. Looked up from germline, CDR1 is SGDLS and CDR2 is YYNGEE. The CDR3 is 14 amino acids. This chain's CDR3 is CASSVGGAGSGYTF. The CDR3, as DNA: TGTGCCAGCAGCGTAGGGGGGGCAGGGAGTGGCTACACCTTC.

The gene calls are TRBV5-1 and TRBJ1-4; D gene uncertain. Germline V lookup: CDR1 SGHRS, CDR2 YFSETQ. This CDR3 contains 15 residues. V was pared by 4 bases and J by 4 bases, with 14 bases between. The DNA for the CDR3 is TGCGCCAGCAGCCGTCAGGTGACGGATAATGAAAAACTGTTTTTT. Encoded protein: CASSRQVTDNEKLFF.

This clone has a single count. The V and J genes are TRBV18 and TRBJ1-2; D not resolved. V lost 5 bases and J lost 6, with 10 bases in between. Germline CDR1 KGHSH, CDR2 LQKENI. The CDR3 has 12 amino acids. In DNA form, the CDR3 reads TGTGCCAGCTCATTGGTAGGGAATGGCTACACCTTC. Amino acids: CASSLVGNGYTF.

The CDR3 sequence is CASSAWDRGDNEQFF. The CDR3 DNA reads as TGTGCCAGCAGTGCCTGGGACAGGGGAGACAATGAGCAGTTCTTC. This chain links TRBV2 with TRBJ2-1; TRBD1 agrees at 10 bases. V trimming: 4 bases; J trimming: 5 bases; junction bases outside the gene matches: 5. This CDR3 contains 15 residues. Germline V gene sequence: CDR1 SNHLY, CDR2 FYNNEI.

The V and J genes are TRBV2 and TRBJ1-6; TRBD1 matches 7 bases. The CDR3 is 16 residues long. Per the germline V gene, CDR1 is SNHLY and CDR2 is FYNNEI. The ends lost 3 bases at V and 6 bases at J; junction bases unmatched: 8. The DNA of the CDR3 is TGTGCCAGCAGTGATCAGGGGGGTAGAGTTAATTCACCCCTCCACTTT. Its protein is CASSDQGGRVNSPLHF.

This clone was counted a few times. The CDR3 protein is CATSPSWGGNQPQHF. As DNA, the CDR3 is TGTGCCACCAGCCCCAGCTGGGGTGGCAATCAGCCCCAGCATTTT. The chain carries TRBV24-1 and TRBJ1-5; no reliable D call. The CDR3 has 15 residues. CDR1 and CDR2 (germline): KGHDR, SFDVKD. Trimming removed 7 bases from V and 2 bases from J, with 14 bases in between.

The chain links TRBV6-5 to TRBJ1-6, with 8 bases lining up with TRBD1. V was clipped by 7 bases and J by 7 bases; unmatched bases: 6. The CDR3 spans 14 residues. Germline V CDR1 and CDR2: MNHEY, SVGAGI. CDR3 nucleotide sequence: TGTGCCAGCAAAGTCAGGGGGCCGAATTCACCCCTCCACTTT. Residues: CASKVRGPNSPLHF.